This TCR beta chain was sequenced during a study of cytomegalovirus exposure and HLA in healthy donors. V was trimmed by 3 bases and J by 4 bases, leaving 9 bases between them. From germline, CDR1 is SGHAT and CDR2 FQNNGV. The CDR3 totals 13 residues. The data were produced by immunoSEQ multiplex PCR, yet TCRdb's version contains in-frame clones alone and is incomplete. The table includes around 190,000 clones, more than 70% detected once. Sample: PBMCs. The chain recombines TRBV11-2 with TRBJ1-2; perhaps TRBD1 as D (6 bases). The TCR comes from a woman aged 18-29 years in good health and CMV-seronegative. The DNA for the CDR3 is TGTGCCAGCAGCTTTCAGGGGATCTATGGCTACACCTTC. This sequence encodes CASSFQGIYGYTF.